This T cell receptor beta chain was sequenced during a study of blood T cell repertoires in COVID-19 (dated by TCRdb to 2020 to 2022). About the investigation overall: Recovered participants in ImmuneRACE Cohort 3 were defined by two consecutive negative NP/OP PCR tests, clearance by a healthcare professional, or resolution of symptoms. Nearly every sample came with metadata listing a de-identified subject ID, COVID-19 status, age in years and sex. Where available, HLA class I and class II types were obtained from metadata supplied by the sample provider rather than from assay-based typing. Samples covering the acute and convalescent phases of COVID-19 were provided by collaborators in the United States, Italy and Spain. The material from the prospective study consisted of cDNA or gDNA derived from T cells, B-cell-depleted T cells, or PBMCs. Deeply sampled blood TCRbeta repertoires from subjects exposed to, actively infected with, or recovered from COVID-19 were included in the dataset. Samples came from the ongoing ImmuneRACE study (first 160 participants) plus 1,254 subjects from 6 global collaborators. The repertoires were released in a freely available public database intended as a resource for research on the immune response to SARS-CoV-2. The full study reports these points: The quantity of clinical and demographic metadata differed by source and by participant and was supplied without curation.

On this clone: The antigen this receptor binds is unknown. Base qualities were left out, and no much larger clone turns up one base away.

TCRbeta CDR3 regions were amplified from genomic DNA using the immunoSEQ Assay, a bias-controlled multiplex PCR. Per the authors' processing: Nucleated cell counts per sample were estimated from amplification of reference gene primers within the assay. Sequence reads were collapsed and filtered to measure the absolute abundance of every unique TCRbeta CDR3 rearrangement. For each sample, productive Simpson clonality was calculated as the square root of Simpson's diversity index across productive rearrangements. TCRdb retrieved this table from immuneACCESS and kept in-frame rearrangements only. Not all clones are present; in checked studies, unresolved V genes account for under half, and no reason is known for the remainder. V, J and clone size derive from that table, while D and trimming were established from the DNA sequence. This sample comprises about 170,000 clones, around 79% of them detected only once. Under 20% of the sample belongs to the ten largest clones.

Participants in the prospective study were enrolled through a virtual design, were aged roughly 18 to 100 years, and lived in fewer than 30 United States geographic areas. To assign participants to cohorts, the prospective study relied on clinical history that participants themselves reported in a screening survey and a study questionnaire. Mobile phlebotomists in the prospective study collected whole blood, serum and a nasopharyngeal or oropharyngeal swab from every participant. Additional blood draws and questionnaires over an approximately 2-month period could optionally be provided by prospective study participants. Before DNA extraction, prospective study blood samples were shipped either frozen or at room temperature. The junction shows trimming of 5 bases on V and 5 bases on J, plus 15 bases between the germline ends. The CDR3, cysteine through phenylalanine, is 13 amino acids long. CDR3 DNA only is kept here, 39 bases in frame from base 1. Reading the germline V gene gives CDR1 SQVTM and CDR2 ANQGSEA.

The sequence joins TRBV29-1 to TRBJ1-2; the D segment could be TRBD1, given 5 matching bases. The receptor comes from a woman aged 70-85 years in a cohort exposed to, infected with or recovered from COVID-19 (not recorded which). The source material was PBMCs or T cells enriched from blood (not recorded which). The CDR3 reads as follows: CSVRPPGWYGYTF. The nucleotide sequence is TGCAGCGTTCGGCCACCAGGGTGGTATGGCTACACCTTC.